What follows are 5 T cell receptor beta chains derived from one specimen sequenced in a study of identical twins (dated by TCRdb to between 2015 and 2016). Library construction relied on 5' RACE. Sequenced on an Illumina HiSeq 2000. Starting from the raw public reads, TCRdb applied fastp trimming at Q25, assembled clones with MiXCR and retained in-frame beta chains. One record per CDR3 amino acid sequence lists the most common genes and DNA. Present in this sample are over 15,000 distinct CDR3 sequences, around 70% of which were seen just once. The ten largest clones capture 5.9% of the sample. The sequenced sample consisted of memory (CD45RO+) T cells sorted from blood. This specimen's cell subset or site label, per the study, means: CD45RO+ enriched T cells. The receptors were sampled from a woman under 30 in good health. This table probably holds off-target reads from a library built for another chain.

V and J are TRBV11-2 and TRBJ2-5, with D possibly TRBD2 on 6 matching bases. The CDR3 spans 14 residues. The V end lost 2 bases, the J end lost 6 bases, and 13 bases lay between the germline ends. The germline V gene has CDR1 SGHAT and CDR2 FQNNGV. The CDR3 nucleotides read TGTGCCAGCAGCTTATCCGGGGGAACAAAGACCCAGTACTTC. Protein: CASSLSGGTKTQYF. Complete variable domain (other parts from reference TRBV11-2 and TRBJ2-5): EAGVAQSPRYKIIEKRQSVAFWCNPISGHATLYWYQQILGQGPKLLIQFQNNGVVDDSQLPKDRFSAERLKGVDSTLKIQPAKLEDSAVYLCASSLSGGTKTQYFGPGTRLLVL.

The chain uses TRBV6-5 and TRBJ2-3, with TRBD2 matching 9 bases. Germline-derived CDR1 and CDR2 are MNHEY and SVGAGI. Germline trimming cut 4 bases from V and 12 bases from J; bases unmatched to any gene: 8. The CDR3 loop spans 13 amino acids. The CDR3 DNA is TGTGCCAGCAGTTCCCATAGCGGGAGTTATCAGTATTTT. Translated: CASSSHSGSYQYF.

CDR3 nucleotides: TGTGCCACCAGTGATTTATGGGACACTGAAGCTTTCTTT. It encodes CATSDLWDTEAFF. The chain couples TRBV24-1 to TRBJ1-1; D ambiguous. The length of the CDR3 is 13 residues. Trimming cost V 1 base and J 3 bases, with 5 bases left between them. CDR1 KGHDR and CDR2 SFDVKD come from the germline V gene.

The V call is TRBV4-2, the J call TRBJ2-6; D remains unclear. Germline V lookup: CDR1 LGHNA, CDR2 YNFKEQ. V lost 5 bases to trimming and J lost 0 bases, with 14 bases between them. This CDR3 is 17 amino acids long. This CDR3 is CASSSRTLSSGANVLTF. In DNA, the CDR3 is TGTGCCAGCAGCTCCCGGACCTTGAGCTCTGGGGCCAACGTCCTGACTTTC.

The chain employs TRBV3-1 and TRBJ2-7; 11 bases fit TRBD2. V was clipped by 2 bases and J by 2 bases; unmatched bases: 2. CDR3 length equals 15 residues. Germline V CDR1 and CDR2: LGHDT, YNNKEL (reference sequence). The CDR3 loop is CASSQMTSGAYEQYF. CDR3 bases: TGTGCCAGCAGCCAAATGACTAGCGGGGCCTACGAGCAGTACTTC.